These T cell receptor beta chains were read from a single sample in a study of shared clonotypes between healthy human individuals. Using immunoSEQ multiplex PCR, the repertoire was profiled, and TCRdb retains in-frame clones only, with some absent. Of about 490,000 clones in the sample, over 60% were seen once. The specimen sequenced was PBMCs. The receptors shown here come from a woman aged 35 to 49 in good health. Some clones in this sample may be carry-over from other donors' samples. The CDR3 runs from the conserved cysteine through the conserved F or W. Each record gives: J gene, V gene, D gene, CDR3 length, CDR3 protein. A D gene is named only where the DNA matches it firmly.

TRBJ2-3	TRBV2	-	14	CASTWRESTDTQYF
TRBJ2-7	TRBV10-1	TRBD1	18	CASILGQGERAGPYEQYF
TRBJ1-2	TRBV11-2	-	11	CASSFRGGYTF
TRBJ2-3	TRBV6-5	-	15	CASSLTGRGADTQYF
TRBJ2-5	TRBV23-1	-	17	CASSQSGEEGLGETQYF
TRBJ2-7	TRBV28	TRBD1	16	CASSPPPGQGGYEQYF
TRBJ2-7	TRBV14	TRBD1	14	CASSPRTGPYEQYF
TRBJ2-1	TRBV10-3	-	14	CAIRGMGVGNEQFF
TRBJ1-2	TRBV27	-	13	CASSYMGLGGYTF
TRBJ2-3	TRBV5-1	-	13	CASSLGGTDTQYF
TRBJ2-7	TRBV27	TRBD1	14	CASSPWTGGYEQYF
TRBJ2-2	TRBV15	TRBD1	16	CATSKNRGEDTGELFF
TRBJ2-1	TRBV9	-	15	CASSVASASYNEQFF
TRBJ2-1	TRBV19	-	16	CASRLAEGVAVGEQFF
TRBJ1-1	TRBV7-9	-	13	CASSTQGYTEAFF
TRBJ1-1	TRBV29-1	-	13	CSVTVGLDTEAFF
TRBJ2-1	TRBV12-5	TRBD2	17	CASGLWTSGRSYNEQFF
TRBJ1-3	TRBV6-1	-	13	CASSKSGQGPLDF
TRBJ1-2	TRBV5-4	-	12	CASRQENYGYTF
TRBJ1-2	TRBV4-1	-	16	CASSPVLRVRNYGYTF
TRBJ2-5	TRBV2	TRBD1	14	CASSRDRNQETQYF
TRBJ2-7	TRBV29-1	TRBD2	15	CSVVRLAGGWREQYF
TRBJ2-2	TRBV18	TRBD1	15	CASSLGQENTGELFF
TRBJ2-1	TRBV10-3	-	11	CATEHDNEQFF
TRBJ1-2	TRBV30	-	14	CARSVLGVNYGYTF
TRBJ2-1	TRBV7-3	-	15	CASSLSTGLMDEQFF
TRBJ2-7	TRBV15	-	12	CATSRGDYEQYF
TRBJ1-2	TRBV7-2	-	14	CASSLLVGDYGYTF
TRBJ1-1	TRBV28	-	15	CASSGPGHQNTEAFF
TRBJ2-3	TRBV29-1	-	14	CSVDNGRVSDTQYF
TRBJ2-2	TRBV28	-	17	CASRPGVAGRNTGELFF
TRBJ1-1	TRBV19	-	15	CASTLGGSMNTEAFF
TRBJ2-7	TRBV7-9	-	14	CASSLGGQSGEQYF
TRBJ1-1	TRBV20-1	-	11	CSALGQTEAFF
TRBJ2-6	TRBV9	-	13	CASSGSGANVLTF
TRBJ2-5	TRBV4-2	-	16	CASSQDLQGGMETQYF
TRBJ2-1	TRBV30	-	15	CAWSPLLAAVVGQFF
TRBJ2-7	TRBV2	-	13	CASTRRTTYEQYF
TRBJ1-2	TRBV6-5	-	13	CASSYEFGGGRDF
TRBJ2-7	TRBV7-8	-	13	CASSFGGTTEQYF
TRBJ1-1	TRBV7-2	TRBD1	16	CASSLDAGTANTEAFF
TRBJ2-2	TRBV4-2	TRBD2	16	CASSQDISGSAGELFF
TRBJ1-4	TRBV6-6	-	14	CASSEQLSHEKLFF
TRBJ2-3	TRBV28	-	15	CASSLPQSSADTQYF
TRBJ1-1	TRBV6-5	TRBD1	14	CASRDRGLNTEAFF
TRBJ2-5	TRBV7-2	-	15	CASSLVAQIQETQYF
TRBJ1-2	TRBV7-2	-	14	CASKLTGPIYGYTF